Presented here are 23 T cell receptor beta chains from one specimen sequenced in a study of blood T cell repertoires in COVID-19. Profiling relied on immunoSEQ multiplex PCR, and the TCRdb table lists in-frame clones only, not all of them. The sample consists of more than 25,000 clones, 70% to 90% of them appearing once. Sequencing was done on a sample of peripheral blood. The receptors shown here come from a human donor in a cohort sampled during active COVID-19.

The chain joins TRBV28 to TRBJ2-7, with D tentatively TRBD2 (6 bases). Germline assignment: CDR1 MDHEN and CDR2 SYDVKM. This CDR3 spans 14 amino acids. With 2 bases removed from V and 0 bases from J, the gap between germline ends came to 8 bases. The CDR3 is CASSLPGGSYEQYF. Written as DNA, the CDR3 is TGTGCCAGCAGTTTACCCGGGGGCTCCTACGAGCAGTACTTC. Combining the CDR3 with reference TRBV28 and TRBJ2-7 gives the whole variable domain DVKVTQSSRYLVKRTGEKVFLECVQDMDHENMFWYRQDPGLGLRLIYFSYDVKMKEKGDIPEGYSVSREKKERFSLILESASTNQTSMYLCASSLPGGSYEQYFGPGTRLTVT.

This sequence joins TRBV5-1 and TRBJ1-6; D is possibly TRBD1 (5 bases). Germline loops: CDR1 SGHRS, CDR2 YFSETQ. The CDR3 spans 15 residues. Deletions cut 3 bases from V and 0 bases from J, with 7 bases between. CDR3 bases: TGCGCCAGCAGCTCCGACAGCTCCTATAATTCACCCCTCCACTTT. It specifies CASSSDSSYNSPLHF.

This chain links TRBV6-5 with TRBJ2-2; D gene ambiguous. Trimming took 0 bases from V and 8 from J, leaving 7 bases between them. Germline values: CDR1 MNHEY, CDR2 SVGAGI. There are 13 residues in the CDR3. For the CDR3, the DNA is TGTGCCAGCAGTTACTCCCCGAGGGGGGAGCTGTTTTTT. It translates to CASSYSPRGELFF.

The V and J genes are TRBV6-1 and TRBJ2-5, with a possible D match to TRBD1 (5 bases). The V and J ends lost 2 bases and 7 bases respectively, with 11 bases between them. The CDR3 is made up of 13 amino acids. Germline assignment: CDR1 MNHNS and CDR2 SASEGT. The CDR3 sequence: CASSESPQGTQYF. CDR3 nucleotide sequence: TGTGCCAGCAGTGAATCCCCCCAGGGGACCCAGTACTTC.

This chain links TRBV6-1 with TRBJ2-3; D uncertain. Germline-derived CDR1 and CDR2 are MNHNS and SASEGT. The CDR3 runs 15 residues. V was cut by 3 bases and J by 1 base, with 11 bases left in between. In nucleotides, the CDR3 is TGTGCCAGCAGTGATCAGGCAGGCCGCACAGATACGCAGTATTTT. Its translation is CASSDQAGRTDTQYF.

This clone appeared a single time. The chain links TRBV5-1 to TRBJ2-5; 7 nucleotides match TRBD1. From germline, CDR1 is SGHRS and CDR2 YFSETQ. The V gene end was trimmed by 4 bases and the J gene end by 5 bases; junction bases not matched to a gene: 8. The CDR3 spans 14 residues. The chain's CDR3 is CASSPGQAGETQYF. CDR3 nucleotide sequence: TGCGCCAGCAGCCCCGGACAGGCCGGCGAGACCCAGTACTTC.

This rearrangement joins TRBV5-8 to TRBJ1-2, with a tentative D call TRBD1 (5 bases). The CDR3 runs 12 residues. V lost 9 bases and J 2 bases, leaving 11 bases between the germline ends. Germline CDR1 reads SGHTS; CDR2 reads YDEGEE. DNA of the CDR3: TGTGCCATCGGGGGGGGAAACTATGGCTACACCTTC. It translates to CAIGGGNYGYTF.

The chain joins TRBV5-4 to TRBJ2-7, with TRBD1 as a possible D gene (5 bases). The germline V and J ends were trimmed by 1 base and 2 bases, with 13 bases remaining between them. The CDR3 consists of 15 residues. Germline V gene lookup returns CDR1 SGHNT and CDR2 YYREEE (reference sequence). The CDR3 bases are TGTGCCAGCAGCTTGAGGTCGGCAGGGACCTACGAGCAGTACTTC. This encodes CASSLRSAGTYEQYF.

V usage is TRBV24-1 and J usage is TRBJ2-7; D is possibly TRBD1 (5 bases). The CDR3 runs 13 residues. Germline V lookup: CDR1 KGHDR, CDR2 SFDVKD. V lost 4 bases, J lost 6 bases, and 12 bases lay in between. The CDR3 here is CATSERARGEQYF. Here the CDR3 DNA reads TGTGCCACCAGTGAACGCGCTAGGGGCGAGCAGTACTTC.

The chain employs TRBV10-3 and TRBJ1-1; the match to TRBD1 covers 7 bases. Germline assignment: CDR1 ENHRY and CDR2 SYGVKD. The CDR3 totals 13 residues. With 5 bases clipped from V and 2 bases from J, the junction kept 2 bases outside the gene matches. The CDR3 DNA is TGTGCCATCAGTTGGGACAGCAACACTGAAGCTTTCTTT. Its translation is CAISWDSNTEAFF.

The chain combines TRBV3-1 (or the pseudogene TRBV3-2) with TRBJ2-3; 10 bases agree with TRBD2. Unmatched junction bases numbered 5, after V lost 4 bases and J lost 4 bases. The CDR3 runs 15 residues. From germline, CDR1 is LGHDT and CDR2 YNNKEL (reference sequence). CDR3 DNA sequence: TGTGCCAGCAGCCCGAAGCGGGGGGGCCCAGATACGCAGTATTTT. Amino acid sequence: CASSPKRGGPDTQYF.

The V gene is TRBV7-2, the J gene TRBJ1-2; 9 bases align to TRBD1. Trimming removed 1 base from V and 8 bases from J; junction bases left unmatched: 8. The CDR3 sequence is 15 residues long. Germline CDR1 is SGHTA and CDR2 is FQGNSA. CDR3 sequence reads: CASSLEVGQGSGYTF. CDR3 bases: TGTGCCAGCAGCTTAGAGGTCGGACAGGGGTCAGGCTACACCTTC.

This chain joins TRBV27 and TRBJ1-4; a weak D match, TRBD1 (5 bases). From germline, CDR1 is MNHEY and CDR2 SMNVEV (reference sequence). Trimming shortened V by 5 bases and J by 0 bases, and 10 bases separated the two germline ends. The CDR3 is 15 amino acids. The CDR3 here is CASSDSFATNEKLFF. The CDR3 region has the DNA TGTGCCAGCAGTGACAGCTTCGCAACTAATGAAAAACTGTTTTTT.

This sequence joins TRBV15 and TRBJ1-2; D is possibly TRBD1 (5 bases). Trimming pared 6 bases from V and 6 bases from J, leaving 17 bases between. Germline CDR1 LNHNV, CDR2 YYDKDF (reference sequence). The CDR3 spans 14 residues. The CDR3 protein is CATRESGGGDGYTF. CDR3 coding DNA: TGTGCCACCAGGGAATCGGGGGGAGGGGATGGCTACACCTTC.

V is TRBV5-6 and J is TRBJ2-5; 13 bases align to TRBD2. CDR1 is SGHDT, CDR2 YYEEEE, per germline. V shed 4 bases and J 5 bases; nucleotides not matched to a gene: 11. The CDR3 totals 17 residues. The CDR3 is CASSILLAGGPGETQYF. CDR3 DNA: TGTGCCAGCAGCATCCTACTAGCGGGGGGGCCGGGCGAGACCCAGTACTTC.

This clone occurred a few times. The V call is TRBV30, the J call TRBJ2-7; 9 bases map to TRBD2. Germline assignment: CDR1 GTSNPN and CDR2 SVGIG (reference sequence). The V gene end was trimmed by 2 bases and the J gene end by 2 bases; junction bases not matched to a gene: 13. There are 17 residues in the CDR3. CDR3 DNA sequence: TGTGCCTGGAGTCCACCCCCCCGACTAGCGGTCACCTACGAGCAGTACTTC. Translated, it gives CAWSPPPRLAVTYEQYF.

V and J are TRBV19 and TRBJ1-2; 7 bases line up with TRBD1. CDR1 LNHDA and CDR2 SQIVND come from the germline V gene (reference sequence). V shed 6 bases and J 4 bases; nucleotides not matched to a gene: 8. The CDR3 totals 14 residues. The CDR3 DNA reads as TGTGCCAGTAGCGCGCCCGGGACAGTCTATGGCTACACCTTC. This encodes CASSAPGTVYGYTF.

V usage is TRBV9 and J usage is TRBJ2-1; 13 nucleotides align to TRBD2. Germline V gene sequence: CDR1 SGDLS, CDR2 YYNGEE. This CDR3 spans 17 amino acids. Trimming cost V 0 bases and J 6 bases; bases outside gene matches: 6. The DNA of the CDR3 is TGTGCCAGCAGCGTAGGGTTCACTAGCGGGGGGGCCAATGAGCAGTTCTTC. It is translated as CASSVGFTSGGANEQFF. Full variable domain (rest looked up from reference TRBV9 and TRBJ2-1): DSGVTQTPKHLITATGQRVTLRCSPRSGDLSVYWYQQSLDQGLQFLIQYYNGEERAKGNILERFSAQQFPDLHSELNLSSLELGDSALYFCASSVGFTSGGANEQFFGPGTRLTVL.

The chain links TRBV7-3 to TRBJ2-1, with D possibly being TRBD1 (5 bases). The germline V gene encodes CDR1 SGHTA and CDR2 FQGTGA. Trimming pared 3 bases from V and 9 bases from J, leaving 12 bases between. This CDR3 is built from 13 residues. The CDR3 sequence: CASSLAGFSEQFF. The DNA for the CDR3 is TGTGCCAGCAGCTTGGCAGGGTTCAGTGAGCAGTTCTTC. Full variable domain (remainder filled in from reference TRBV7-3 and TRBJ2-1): GAGVSQTPSNKVTEKGKYVELRCDPISGHTALYWYRQSLGQGPEFLIYFQGTGAADDSGLPNDRFFAVRPEGSVSTLKIQRTERGDSAVYLCASSLAGFSEQFFGPGTRLTVL.

The CDR3 sequence: CASSSSPAGGAGEQFF. The CDR3 DNA follows: TGTGCCAGCAGTTCCAGCCCAGCGGGGGGGGCCGGGGAGCAGTTCTTC. V usage is TRBV28 and J usage is TRBJ2-1, with 10 bases identical to TRBD2. The V segment lost 4 bases and the J segment 10 bases; nucleotides outside the gene matches: 13. The CDR3 totals 16 residues. Germline-derived CDR1 and CDR2 are MDHEN and SYDVKM.

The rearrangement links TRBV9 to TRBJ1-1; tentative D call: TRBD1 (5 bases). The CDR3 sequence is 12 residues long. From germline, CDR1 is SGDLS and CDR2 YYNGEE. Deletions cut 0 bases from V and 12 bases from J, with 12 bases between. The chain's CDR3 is CASSVGSGLTFF. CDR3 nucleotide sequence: TGTGCCAGCAGCGTAGGATCAGGGTTGACTTTCTTT.

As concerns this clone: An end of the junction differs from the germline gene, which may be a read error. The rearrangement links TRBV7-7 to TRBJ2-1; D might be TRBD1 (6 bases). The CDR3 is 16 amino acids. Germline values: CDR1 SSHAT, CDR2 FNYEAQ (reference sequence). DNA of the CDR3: TGTGCTAGCAGCTTAGGGTCAGGGGCCTCCTACAATGAGCAGTTCTTC. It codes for CASSLGSGASYNEQFF.

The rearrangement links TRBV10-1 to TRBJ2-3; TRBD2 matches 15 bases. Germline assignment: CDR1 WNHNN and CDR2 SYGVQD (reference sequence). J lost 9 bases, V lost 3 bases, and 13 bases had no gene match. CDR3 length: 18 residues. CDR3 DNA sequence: TGCGCCAGCAGTGATTGGCTAGGTCAGGGACTAGCGGGGGGCACGCAGTATTTT. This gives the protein CASSDWLGQGLAGGTQYF.